This paragraph reports one T cell receptor beta chain. These data belong to a study of identical twins. TCRdb redid the calling of the 5' RACE reads with MiXCR, one entry per CDR3 protein. This table holds 650,000 to 750,000 distinct CDR3 sequences, about 20% found once. The CDR3 spans 15 residues. V was clipped by 6 bases and J by 3 bases; unmatched bases: 9. Germline CDR1 SNHLY, CDR2 FYNNEI. These data also featured in a second study, about T cells expressing NK-cell markers. That work contributes: Researchers got TCR beta repertoires out of sorted CD3+CD56+NKG2C+, CD3+CD56+NKG2C- and CD3+CD56-NKG2C+ T cells. These clonotypes additionally ranked first within the CD3+CD56-NKG2C+ fraction of a handful of donors.

The sequencing input was PBMCs. The V gene is TRBV2, the J gene TRBJ2-7; 9 bases align to TRBD1. The source of this sequence is a woman between 18 and 30 years old in good health. CDR3 coding DNA: TGTGCCAGCAGACCCACAGGGGGCGCCGTCTACGAGCAGTACTTC. This gives the protein CASRPTGGAVYEQYF.